This TCR beta chain is from a study of blood T cell repertoires in COVID-19. Study background: Researchers got acute and convalescent COVID-19 samples from the United States, Italy and Spain. T cells, B-cell-depleted T cells, or PBMCs supplied cDNA or gDNA.

The sample holds one count of this clone. As processed by the authors: Nucleated cell number was recorded as an estimate derived from reference gene primer amplification. TCRdb's copy holds only in-frame clones and misses some; the assay was immunoSEQ multiplex PCR. V and J calls and clone size are copied from that table; D and trimming were computed from the DNA. The table lists a few hundred thousand clones, 86% of them singletons. Deletions cut 1 base from V and 8 bases from J, with 13 bases between. Germline lookup yields CDR1 SGDLS and CDR2 YYNGEE. There are 14 residues in the CDR3. Sequenced: peripheral blood. The source is a woman between 25 and 40 years old with active or convalescent COVID-19. The V call is TRBV9, the J call TRBJ2-4; tentative D call: TRBD2 (6 bases). The CDR3 coding sequence is TGTGCCAGCAGCGTAAGGTCAACGGGGGACATTCAGTACTTC. This gives the protein CASSVRSTGDIQYF.